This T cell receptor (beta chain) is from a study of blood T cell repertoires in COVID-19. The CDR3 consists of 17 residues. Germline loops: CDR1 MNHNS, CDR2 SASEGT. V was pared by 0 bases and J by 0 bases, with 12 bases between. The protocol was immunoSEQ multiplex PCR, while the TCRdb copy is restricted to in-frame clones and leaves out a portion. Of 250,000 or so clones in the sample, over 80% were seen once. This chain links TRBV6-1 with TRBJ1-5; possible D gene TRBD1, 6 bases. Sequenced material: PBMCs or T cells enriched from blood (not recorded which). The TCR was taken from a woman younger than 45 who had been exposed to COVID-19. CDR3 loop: CASSEAWDIYSNQPQHF. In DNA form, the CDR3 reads TGTGCCAGCAGTGAAGCGTGGGACATTTATAGCAATCAGCCCCAGCATTTT.